Each of the 20 T cell receptor beta chains below was sequenced from the same sample in a study of control samples from healthy donors and cancer patients. Repertoires were generated with immunoSEQ multiplex PCR, while TCRdb's copy carries only in-frame clones and drops some. The sample has some 23,000 clones; more than 80% are singletons. Material: PBMCs. The origin of the receptors is a man aged 60-69 years with head and neck cancer.

The rearrangement uses TRBV19 and TRBJ2-7, with D maybe TRBD1 (5 bases). Deletions cut 7 bases from V and 2 bases from J, with 15 bases between. Per the germline V gene, CDR1 is LNHDA and CDR2 is SQIVND (reference sequence). The CDR3 is 14 residues long. CDR3 DNA: TGTGCCAGTAATCACGCAGGGCGTGCCTACGAGCAGTACTTC. Amino acids: CASNHAGRAYEQYF.

The rearrangement uses TRBV9 and TRBJ2-3, with 9 bases aligning to TRBD2. The germline CDR1 and CDR2 sequences are SGDLS and YYNGEE. The CDR3 length is 17 residues. Trimming cost V 0 bases and J 0 bases; bases outside gene matches: 5. The CDR3 DNA reads TGTGCCAGCAGCGTAGGCGCTAGCGGGACTAGCACAGATACGCAGTATTTT. Its translation is CASSVGASGTSTDTQYF. Full variable domain (remainder filled in from reference TRBV9 and TRBJ2-3): DSGVTQTPKHLITATGQRVTLRCSPRSGDLSVYWYQQSLDQGLQFLIQYYNGEERAKGNILERFSAQQFPDLHSELNLSSLELGDSALYFCASSVGASGTSTDTQYFGPGTRLTVL.

A word on this clone: The sample contains more than one DNA sequence encoding this CDR3. This chain joins TRBV12-3 or TRBV12-4 and TRBJ1-1; D is unresolved. Trimming pared 3 bases from V and 4 bases from J, leaving 9 bases between. The CDR3 sequence is 13 residues long. DNA for the CDR3: TGTGCCAGCAGTTTCGGGGTGGGCACTGAAGCTTTCTTT. It encodes CASSFGVGTEAFF.

This chain uses TRBV6-5 with TRBJ1-2; D uncertain. The CDR3 consists of 11 residues. V was clipped by 9 bases and J by 2 bases, with 7 bases between them. Germline values: CDR1 MNHEY, CDR2 SVGAGI. The CDR3 loop reads CASHVNYGYTF. Here the CDR3 DNA reads TGTGCCAGTCACGTAAACTATGGCTACACCTTC.

The rearrangement links TRBV6-2 or TRBV6-3 to TRBJ1-3, with D unclear. With 4 bases removed from V and 2 bases from J, the gap between germline ends came to 12 bases. From germline, CDR1 is MNHEY and CDR2 SVGEGT. The CDR3 has 15 residues. CDR3 loop: CASSFTASPGNTIYF. The CDR3, as DNA: TGTGCCAGCAGTTTCACCGCGAGCCCTGGAAACACCATATATTTT.

This chain uses TRBV2 with TRBJ1-5; D remains ambiguous. V lost 6 bases and J 3 bases, leaving 12 bases between the germline ends. This CDR3 spans 14 amino acids. Germline-derived CDR1 and CDR2 are SNHLY and FYNNEI. CDR3 sequence (DNA): TGTGCCAGCAGCCTCCGGCACTACAATCAGCCCCAGCATTTT. Translating gives CASSLRHYNQPQHF.

The CDR3 is CASSPGVDTEAFF. In nucleotides, the CDR3 is TGTGCCAGCAGTCCAGGGGTAGACACTGAAGCTTTCTTT. This chain connects TRBV12-3 or TRBV12-4 to TRBJ1-1, with D possibly matching TRBD1 (6 bases). The CDR3 is 13 residues long. Trimming cost V 5 bases and J 3 bases, with 10 bases left between them.

This clone was seen only a few times. The V and J genes are TRBV7-8 and TRBJ2-3; 10 bases align to TRBD1. The CDR3 spans 16 residues. Germline V lookup: CDR1 SGHVS, CDR2 FQNEAQ. V lost 1 base and J lost 4; bases outside the gene matches: 5. CDR3 protein: CASSLDLGTGADTQYF. CDR3 sequence (DNA): TGTGCCAGCAGCTTAGACCTTGGGACAGGGGCAGATACGCAGTATTTT. The full variable domain, completed using reference TRBV7-8 and TRBJ2-3, is GAGVSQSPRYKVAKRGQDVALRCDPISGHVSLFWYQQALGQGPEFLTYFQNEAQLDKSGLPSDRFFAERPEGSVSTLKIQRTQQEDSAVYLCASSLDLGTGADTQYFGPGTRLTVL.

This chain connects TRBV7-9 to TRBJ2-1; TRBD2 matches 9 bases. The length of the CDR3 is 18 residues. V lost 5 bases, J lost 6 bases, and 17 bases stayed unmatched. Germline V CDR1 and CDR2: SEHNR, FQNEAQ (reference sequence). The CDR3 is CASSLPYKASGKVNEQFF. The CDR3 DNA reads as TGTGCCAGCAGCCTACCTTACAAGGCTAGCGGGAAAGTCAATGAGCAGTTCTTC.

The chain joins TRBV12-3 or TRBV12-4 to TRBJ2-1; D not certain. The CDR3 covers 12 residues. V dropped 2 bases and J dropped 8 bases, with 7 bases sitting between them. The CDR3 DNA reads as TGTGCCAGCAGTTTATCCAAGCATGAGCAGTTCTTC. This translates into CASSLSKHEQFF.

The chain couples TRBV5-1 to TRBJ2-5; D is unclear. Between the trimmed V and J ends, which lost 4 bases and 1 base, there was a span of 5 bases. Germline-derived CDR1 and CDR2 are SGHRS and YFSETQ. The CDR3 is 12 residues long. The chain's CDR3 is CASSQLQETQYF. For the CDR3, the DNA is TGCGCCAGCAGCCAGCTCCAAGAGACCCAGTACTTC.

This clone was seen a single time. This sequence joins TRBV5-1 and TRBJ2-3; the D gene is possibly TRBD2 (5 bases). Trimming cost V 4 bases and J 1 base, with 13 bases left between them. This CDR3 spans 15 amino acids. Germline V gene sequence: CDR1 SGHRS, CDR2 YFSETQ. CDR3 sequence reads: CASSAGGWGTDTQYF. CDR3 nucleotide sequence: TGCGCCAGCAGCGCGGGCGGGTGGGGCACAGATACGCAGTATTTT.

V and J are TRBV27 and TRBJ2-7; D may be TRBD2 (5 bases). V was pared by 6 bases and J by 7 bases, with 16 bases between. Germline V CDR1 and CDR2: MNHEY, SMNVEV (reference sequence). The CDR3 is made up of 13 amino acids. The CDR3 loop is CASSTEGPTEQYF. DNA of the CDR3: TGTGCCAGCAGCACTGAGGGTCCTACGGAGCAGTACTTC.

This clone was recorded a few times. This chain links TRBV9 with TRBJ1-5, with D unresolved. The CDR3 has 14 residues. Between the trimmed V and J ends, which lost 4 bases and 1 base, there was a span of 9 bases. Germline lookup yields CDR1 SGDLS and CDR2 YYNGEE. As DNA, the CDR3 is TGTGCCAGCAGCCCCCGGGCCAGCAATCAGCCCCAGCATTTT. Translation: CASSPRASNQPQHF.

The rearrangement joins TRBV5-8 to TRBJ2-7; 7 positions agree with TRBD1. V was clipped by 4 bases and J by 2 bases; unmatched bases: 3. CDR3 length: 13 amino acids. Germline V gene sequence: CDR1 SGHTS, CDR2 YDEGEE. The CDR3 loop reads CASSLDRAYEQYF. DNA of the CDR3: TGTGCCAGCAGCCTTGACAGGGCCTACGAGCAGTACTTC.

The chain recombines TRBV10-1 with TRBJ2-5, with D perhaps TRBD1 or TRBD2 (6 bases each). V was trimmed by 3 bases and J by 1 base, leaving 9 bases between them. Germline V gene lookup returns CDR1 WNHNN and CDR2 SYGVQD (reference sequence). This CDR3 has 14 residues. Here the CDR3 DNA reads TGCGCCAGCAGTGATGGGGGGCTCCAAGAGACCCAGTACTTC. This translates into CASSDGGLQETQYF.

There are a few counts of this clone. The chain employs TRBV21-1 and TRBJ2-7; the table assigns TRBD1, which was not confirmed against the DNA. TRBV21-1 represents a pseudogene. CDR3 length: 15 residues. The CDR3 region has the DNA TGTGCCAGCAGCAAAGCCCCCAGGGTATCCTACGAGCAGTACTTC. It is translated as CASSKAPRVSYEQYF.

By its share, this clone is medium-sized (0.01 to 0.1%). This chain connects TRBV7-2 to TRBJ1-2; D ambiguous. The V end was cut by 1 base, the J end by 4 bases, with 10 bases between. The CDR3 contains 14 residues. Germline V gene lookup returns CDR1 SGHTA and CDR2 FQGNSA. In DNA, the CDR3 is TGTGCCAGCAGCTTAGGCCCAGGAACCTATGGCTACACCTTC. Protein: CASSLGPGTYGYTF.

The rearrangement links TRBV7-9 to TRBJ2-5, with D perhaps TRBD1 or TRBD2 (7 bases each). V was pared by 1 base and J by 8 bases, with 11 bases between. The CDR3 totals 13 residues. CDR1 is SEHNR and CDR2 is FQNEAQ in the germline V gene (reference sequence). The CDR3 is CASSLERDRTQYF. In DNA form, the CDR3 reads TGTGCCAGCAGCTTAGAGCGGGACAGAACCCAGTACTTC.

The chain combines TRBV5-1 with TRBJ1-1; D is ambiguous. The CDR3 spans 14 residues. The V end was cut by 4 bases, the J end by 4 bases, with 14 bases between. Germline V gene lookup returns CDR1 SGHRS and CDR2 YFSETQ. CDR3 nucleotide sequence: TGCGCCAGCAGCCCAGTAACCTCGAGCACTGAAGCTTTCTTT. It encodes CASSPVTSSTEAFF. The variable domain in full, with the rest retrieved from reference TRBV5-1 and TRBJ1-1, is KAGVTQTPRYLIKTRGQQVTLSCSPISGHRSVSWYQQTPGQGLQFLFEYFSETQRNKGNFPGRFSGRQFSNSRSEMNVSTLELGDSALYLCASSPVTSSTEAFFGQGTRLTVV.